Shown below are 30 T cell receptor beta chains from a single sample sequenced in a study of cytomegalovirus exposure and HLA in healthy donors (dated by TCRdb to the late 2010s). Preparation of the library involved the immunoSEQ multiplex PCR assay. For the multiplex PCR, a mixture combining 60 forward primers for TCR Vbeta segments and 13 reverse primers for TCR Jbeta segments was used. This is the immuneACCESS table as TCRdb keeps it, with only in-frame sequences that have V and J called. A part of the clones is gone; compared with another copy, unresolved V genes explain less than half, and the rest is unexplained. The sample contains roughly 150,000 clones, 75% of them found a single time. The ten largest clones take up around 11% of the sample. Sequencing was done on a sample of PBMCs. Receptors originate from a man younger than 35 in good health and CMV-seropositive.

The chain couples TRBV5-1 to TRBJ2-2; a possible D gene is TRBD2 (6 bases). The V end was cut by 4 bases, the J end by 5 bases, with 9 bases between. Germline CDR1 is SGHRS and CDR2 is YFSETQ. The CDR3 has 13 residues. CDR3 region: CASSQGLTGELFF. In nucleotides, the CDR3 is TGCGCCAGCAGCCAGGGACTTACCGGGGAGCTGTTTTTT.

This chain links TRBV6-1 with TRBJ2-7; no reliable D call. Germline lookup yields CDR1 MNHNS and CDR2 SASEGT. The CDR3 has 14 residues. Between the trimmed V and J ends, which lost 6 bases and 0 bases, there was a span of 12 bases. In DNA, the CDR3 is TGTGCCAGCAGAACGACATTAAGCTCCTACGAGCAGTACTTC. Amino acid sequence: CASRTTLSSYEQYF.

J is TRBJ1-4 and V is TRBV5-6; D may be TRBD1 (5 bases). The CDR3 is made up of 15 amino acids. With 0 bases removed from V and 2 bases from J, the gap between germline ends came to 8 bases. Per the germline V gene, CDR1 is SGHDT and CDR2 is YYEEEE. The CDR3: CASSLAGGTNEKLFF. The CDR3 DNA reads TGTGCCAGCAGCTTGGCCGGGGGTACTAATGAAAAACTGTTTTTT.

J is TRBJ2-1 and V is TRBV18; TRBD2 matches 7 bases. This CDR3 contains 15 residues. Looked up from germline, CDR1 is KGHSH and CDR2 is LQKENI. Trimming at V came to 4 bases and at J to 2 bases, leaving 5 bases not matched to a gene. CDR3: CASSLLADTYNEQFF. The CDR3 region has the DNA TGTGCCAGCTCACTGCTAGCGGATACCTACAATGAGCAGTTCTTC. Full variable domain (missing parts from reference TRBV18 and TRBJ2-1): NAGVMQNPRHLVRRRGQEARLRCSPMKGHSHVYWYRQLPEEGLKFMVYLQKENIIDESGMPKERFSAEFPKEGPSILRIQQVVRGDSAAYFCASSLLADTYNEQFFGPGTRLTVL.

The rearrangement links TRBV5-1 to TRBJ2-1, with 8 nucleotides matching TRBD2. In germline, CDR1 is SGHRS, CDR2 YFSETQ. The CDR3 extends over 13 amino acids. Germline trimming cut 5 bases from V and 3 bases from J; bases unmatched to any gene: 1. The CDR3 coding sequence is TGCGCCAGCAGGACTAGCGACTACAATGAGCAGTTCTTC. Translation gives CASRTSDYNEQFF.

The DNA for the CDR3 is TGTGCCAGCAGCGCAATACAGGGGCTCTACACCGGGGAGCTGTTTTTT. Translation gives CASSAIQGLYTGELFF. The J gene is TRBJ2-2, the V gene TRBV7-7; the match to TRBD1 covers 7 bases. CDR3 length: 16 amino acids. CDR1 SSHAT and CDR2 FNYEAQ come from the germline V gene (reference sequence). The J segment lost 3 bases and the V segment lost 5 bases, leaving 9 bases of the junction unmatched.

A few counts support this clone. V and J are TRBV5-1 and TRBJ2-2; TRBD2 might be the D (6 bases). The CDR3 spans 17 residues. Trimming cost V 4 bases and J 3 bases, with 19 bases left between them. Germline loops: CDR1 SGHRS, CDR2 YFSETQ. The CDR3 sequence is CASSRKLAERDTGELFF. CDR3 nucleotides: TGCGCCAGCAGCCGGAAACTAGCCGAGAGGGACACCGGGGAGCTGTTTTTT.

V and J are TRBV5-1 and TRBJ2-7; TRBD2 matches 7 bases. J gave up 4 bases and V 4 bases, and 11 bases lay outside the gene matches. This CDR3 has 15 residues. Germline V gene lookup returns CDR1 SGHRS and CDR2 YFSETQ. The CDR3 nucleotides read TGCGCCAGCAGCCACAGATGGACTAGACGGTACGAGCAGTACTTC. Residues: CASSHRWTRRYEQYF. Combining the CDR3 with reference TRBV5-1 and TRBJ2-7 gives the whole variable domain KAGVTQTPRYLIKTRGQQVTLSCSPISGHRSVSWYQQTPGQGLQFLFEYFSETQRNKGNFPGRFSGRQFSNSRSEMNVSTLELGDSALYLCASSHRWTRRYEQYFGPGTRLTVT.

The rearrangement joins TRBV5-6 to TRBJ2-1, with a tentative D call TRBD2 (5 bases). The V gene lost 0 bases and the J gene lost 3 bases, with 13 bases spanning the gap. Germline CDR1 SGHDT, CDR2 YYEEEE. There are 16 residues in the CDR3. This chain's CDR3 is CASSLAAGLNYNEQFF. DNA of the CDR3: TGTGCCAGCAGCTTGGCGGCTGGACTTAACTACAATGAGCAGTTCTTC.

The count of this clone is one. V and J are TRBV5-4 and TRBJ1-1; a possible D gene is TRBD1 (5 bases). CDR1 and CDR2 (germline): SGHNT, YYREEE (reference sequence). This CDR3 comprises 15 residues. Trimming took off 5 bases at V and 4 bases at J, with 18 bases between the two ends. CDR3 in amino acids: CASRGKGLGGTEAFF. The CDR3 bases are TGTGCCAGCAGGGGAAAAGGGCTCGGGGGCACTGAAGCTTTCTTT.

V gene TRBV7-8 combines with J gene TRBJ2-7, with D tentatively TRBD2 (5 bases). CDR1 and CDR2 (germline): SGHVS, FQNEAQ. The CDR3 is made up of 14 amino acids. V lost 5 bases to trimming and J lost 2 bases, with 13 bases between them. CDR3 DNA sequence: TGTGCCAGCAGCCATGGACTGGCCGCCTACGAGCAGTACTTC. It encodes CASSHGLAAYEQYF.

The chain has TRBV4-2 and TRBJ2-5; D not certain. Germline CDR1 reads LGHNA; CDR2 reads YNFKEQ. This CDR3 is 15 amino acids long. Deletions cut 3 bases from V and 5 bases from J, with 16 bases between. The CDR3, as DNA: TGTGCCAGCAGCCATCCCCTAGGAACGGAGGAGACCCAGTACTTC. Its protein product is CASSHPLGTEETQYF.

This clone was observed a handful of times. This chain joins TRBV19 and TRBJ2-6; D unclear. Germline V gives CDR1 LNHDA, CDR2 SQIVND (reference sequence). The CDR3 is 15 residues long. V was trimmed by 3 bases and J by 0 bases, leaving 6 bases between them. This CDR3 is CASSMLNSGANVLTF. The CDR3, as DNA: TGTGCCAGTAGTATGCTAAACTCTGGGGCCAACGTCCTGACTTTC.

The CDR3 DNA reads TGTGCCTGGAGCCAGTGGGGACACTACACCGGGGAGCTGTTTTTT. Translating it yields CAWSQWGHYTGELFF. V and J are TRBV30 and TRBJ2-2; D is possibly TRBD1 (6 bases). Germline V gives CDR1 GTSNPN, CDR2 SVGIG (reference sequence). CDR3 size: 15 residues. The V end lost 3 bases, the J end lost 3 bases, and 14 bases lay between the germline ends.

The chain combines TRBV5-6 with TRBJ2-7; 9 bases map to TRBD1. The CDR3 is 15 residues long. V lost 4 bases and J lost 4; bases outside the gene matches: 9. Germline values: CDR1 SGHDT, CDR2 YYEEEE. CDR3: CASSVGGTGRYEQYF. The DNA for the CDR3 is TGTGCCAGCAGCGTGGGAGGGACAGGGAGATACGAGCAGTACTTC.

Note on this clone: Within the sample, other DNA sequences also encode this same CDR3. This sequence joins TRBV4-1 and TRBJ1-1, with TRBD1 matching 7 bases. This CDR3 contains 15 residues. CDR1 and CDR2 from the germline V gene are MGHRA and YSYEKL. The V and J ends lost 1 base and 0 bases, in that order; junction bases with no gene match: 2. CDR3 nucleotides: TGCGCCAGCAGCCAAGGGAGGGGGCTGAACACTGAAGCTTTCTTT. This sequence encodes CASSQGRGLNTEAFF.

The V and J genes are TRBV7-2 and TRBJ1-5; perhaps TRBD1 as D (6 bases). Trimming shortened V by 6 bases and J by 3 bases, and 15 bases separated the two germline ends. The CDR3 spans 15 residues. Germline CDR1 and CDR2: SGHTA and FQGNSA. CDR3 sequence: CASSQFGQPNQPQHF. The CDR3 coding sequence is TGTGCCAGCAGTCAATTCGGACAGCCCAATCAGCCCCAGCATTTT.

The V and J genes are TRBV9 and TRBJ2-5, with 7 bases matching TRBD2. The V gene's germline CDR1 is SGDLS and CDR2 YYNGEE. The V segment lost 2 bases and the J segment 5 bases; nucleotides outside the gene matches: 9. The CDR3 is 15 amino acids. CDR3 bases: TGTGCCAGCAGCGTCGCGGGGGAGGGCCTGGAGACCCAGTACTTC. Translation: CASSVAGEGLETQYF.

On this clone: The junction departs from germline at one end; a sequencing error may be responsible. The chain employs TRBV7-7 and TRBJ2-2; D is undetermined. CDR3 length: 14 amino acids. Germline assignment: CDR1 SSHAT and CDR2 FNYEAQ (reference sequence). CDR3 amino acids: CASSLALTSGELFF. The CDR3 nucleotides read TGTGCTAGCAGCTTAGCCCTGACTTCCGGGGAGCTGTTTTTT.

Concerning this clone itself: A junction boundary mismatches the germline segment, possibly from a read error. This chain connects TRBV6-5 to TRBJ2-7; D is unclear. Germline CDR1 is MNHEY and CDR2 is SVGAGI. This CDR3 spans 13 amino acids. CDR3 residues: CASRKTASYVQYF. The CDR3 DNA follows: TGTGCCAGCAGGAAAACAGCCTCCTACGTGCAGTACTTC.

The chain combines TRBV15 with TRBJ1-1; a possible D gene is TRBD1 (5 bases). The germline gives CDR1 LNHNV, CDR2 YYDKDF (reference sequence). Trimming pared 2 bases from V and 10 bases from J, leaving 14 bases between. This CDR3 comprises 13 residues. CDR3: CATSRSYRGIAFF. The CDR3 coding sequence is TGTGCCACCAGCAGATCTTATCGGGGGATAGCTTTCTTT.

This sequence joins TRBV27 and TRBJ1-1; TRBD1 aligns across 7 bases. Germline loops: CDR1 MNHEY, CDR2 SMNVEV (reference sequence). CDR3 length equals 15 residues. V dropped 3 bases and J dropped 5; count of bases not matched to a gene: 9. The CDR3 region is CASSLGRGPVTEAFF. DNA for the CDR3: TGTGCCAGCAGTTTGGGAAGGGGGCCGGTTACTGAAGCTTTCTTT.

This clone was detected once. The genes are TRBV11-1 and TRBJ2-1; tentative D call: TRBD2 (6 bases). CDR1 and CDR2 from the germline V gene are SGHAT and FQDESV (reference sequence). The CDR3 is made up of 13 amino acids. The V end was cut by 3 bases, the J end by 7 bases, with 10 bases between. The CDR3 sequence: CASSFSRGNEQFF. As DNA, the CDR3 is TGTGCCAGCAGCTTTTCCCGGGGGAATGAGCAGTTCTTC.

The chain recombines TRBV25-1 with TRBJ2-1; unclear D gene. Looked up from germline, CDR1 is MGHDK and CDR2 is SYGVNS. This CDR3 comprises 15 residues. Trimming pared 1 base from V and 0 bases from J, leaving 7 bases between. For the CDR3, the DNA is TGTGCCAGCAGTGAATTTCAGGACTCCTACAATGAGCAGTTCTTC. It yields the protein CASSEFQDSYNEQFF.

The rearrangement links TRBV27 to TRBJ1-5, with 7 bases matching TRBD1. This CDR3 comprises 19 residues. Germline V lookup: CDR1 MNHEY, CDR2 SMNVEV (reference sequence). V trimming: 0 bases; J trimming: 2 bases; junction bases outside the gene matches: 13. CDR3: CASSLSPRQGGWRNQPQHF. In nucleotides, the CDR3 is TGTGCCAGCAGTTTATCGCCCCGCCAGGGGGGATGGCGCAATCAGCCCCAGCATTTT.

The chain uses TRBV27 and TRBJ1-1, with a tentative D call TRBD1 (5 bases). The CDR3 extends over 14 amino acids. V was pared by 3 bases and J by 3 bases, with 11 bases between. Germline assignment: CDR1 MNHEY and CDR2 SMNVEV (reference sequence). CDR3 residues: CASSFVGEDTEAFF. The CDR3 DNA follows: TGTGCCAGCAGTTTCGTAGGGGAGGACACTGAAGCTTTCTTT.

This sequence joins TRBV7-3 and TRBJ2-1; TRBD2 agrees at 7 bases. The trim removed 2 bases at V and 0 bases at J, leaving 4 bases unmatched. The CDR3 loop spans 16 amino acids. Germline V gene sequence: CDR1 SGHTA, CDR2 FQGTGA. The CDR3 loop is CASSLQAGSSYNEQFF. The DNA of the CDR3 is TGTGCCAGCAGCTTACAAGCGGGGAGCTCCTACAATGAGCAGTTCTTC.

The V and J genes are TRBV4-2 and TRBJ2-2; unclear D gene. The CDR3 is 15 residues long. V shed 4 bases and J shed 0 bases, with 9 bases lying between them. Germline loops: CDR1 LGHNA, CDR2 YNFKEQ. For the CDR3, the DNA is TGTGCCAGCAGCCTTACTATTGCGAACACCGGGGAGCTGTTTTTT. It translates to CASSLTIANTGELFF.

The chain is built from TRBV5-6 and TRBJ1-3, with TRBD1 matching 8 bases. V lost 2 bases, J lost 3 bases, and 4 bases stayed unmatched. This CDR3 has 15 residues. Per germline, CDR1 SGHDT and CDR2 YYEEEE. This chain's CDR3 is CASSFPTGGGNTIYF. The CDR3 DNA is TGTGCCAGCAGCTTCCCTACAGGGGGTGGAAACACCATATATTTT.

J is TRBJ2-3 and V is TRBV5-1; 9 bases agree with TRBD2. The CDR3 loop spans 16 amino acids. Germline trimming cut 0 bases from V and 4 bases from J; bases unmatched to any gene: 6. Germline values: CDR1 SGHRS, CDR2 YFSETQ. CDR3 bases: TGCGCCAGCAGCTTGGTGAGCGGGAGGACTTCAGATACGCAGTATTTT. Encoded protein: CASSLVSGRTSDTQYF.